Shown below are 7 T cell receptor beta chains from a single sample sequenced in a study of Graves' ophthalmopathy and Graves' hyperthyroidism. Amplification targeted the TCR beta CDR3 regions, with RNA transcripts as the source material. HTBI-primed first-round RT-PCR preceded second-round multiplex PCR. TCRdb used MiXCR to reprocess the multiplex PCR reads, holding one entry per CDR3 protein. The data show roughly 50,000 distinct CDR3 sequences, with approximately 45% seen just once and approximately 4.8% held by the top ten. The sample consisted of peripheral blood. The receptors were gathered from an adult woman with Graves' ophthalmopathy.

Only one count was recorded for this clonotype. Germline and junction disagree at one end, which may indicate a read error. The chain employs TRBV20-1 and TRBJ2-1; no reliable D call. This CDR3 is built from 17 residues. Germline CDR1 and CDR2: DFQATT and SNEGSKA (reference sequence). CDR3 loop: CSASGPATSNPYNGQFF. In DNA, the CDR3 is TGCAGTGCTAGTGGCCCCGCGACTTCGAACCCCTACAATGGGCAGTTCTTC.

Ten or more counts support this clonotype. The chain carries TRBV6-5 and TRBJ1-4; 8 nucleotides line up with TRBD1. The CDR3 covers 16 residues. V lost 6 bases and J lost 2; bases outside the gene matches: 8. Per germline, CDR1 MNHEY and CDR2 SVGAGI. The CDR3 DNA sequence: TGTGCCAGCAGCTACAGGGGGATCGGGACTAATGAAAAACTGTTTTTT. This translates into CASSYRGIGTNEKLFF.

The CDR3 sequence: CASSHPGQGLQEQHV. In nucleotides, the CDR3 is TGTGCCAGCAGCCACCCCGGACAGGGTTTGCAAGAGCAGCACGTC. The rearrangement joins TRBV11-2 to TRBJ2-7, with 8 bases matching TRBD1. This CDR3 spans 15 amino acids. Germline V gives CDR1 SGHAT, CDR2 FQNNGV.

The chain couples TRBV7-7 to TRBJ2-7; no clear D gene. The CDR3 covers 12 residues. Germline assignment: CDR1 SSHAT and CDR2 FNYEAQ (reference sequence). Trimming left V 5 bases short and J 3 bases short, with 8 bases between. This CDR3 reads CASSTNGYEQYV. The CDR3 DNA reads TGTGCCAGCAGCACAAACGGCTACGAGCAGTACGTC.

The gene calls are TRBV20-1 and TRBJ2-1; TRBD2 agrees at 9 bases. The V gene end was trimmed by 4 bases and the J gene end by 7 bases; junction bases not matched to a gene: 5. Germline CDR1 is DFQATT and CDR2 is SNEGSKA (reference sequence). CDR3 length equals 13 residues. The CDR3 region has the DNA TGCAGTGCTACTAGCGGGACTGCGAATGAGCAGTTCTTC. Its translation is CSATSGTANEQFF.

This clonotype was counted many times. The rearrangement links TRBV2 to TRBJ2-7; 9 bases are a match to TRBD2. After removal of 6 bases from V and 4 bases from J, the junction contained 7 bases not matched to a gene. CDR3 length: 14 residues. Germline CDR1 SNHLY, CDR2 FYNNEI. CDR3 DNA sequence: TGTGCCAGCAGGGGACTAGCCCATCTGTACGAGCAGTACTTC. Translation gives CASRGLAHLYEQYF.

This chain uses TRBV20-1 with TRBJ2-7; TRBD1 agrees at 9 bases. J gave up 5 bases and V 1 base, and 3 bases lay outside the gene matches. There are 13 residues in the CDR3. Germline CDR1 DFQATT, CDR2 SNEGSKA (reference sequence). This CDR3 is CSARGTGEDEQYF. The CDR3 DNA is TGCAGTGCTAGAGGGACAGGGGAGGACGAGCAGTACTTC.